The clone carrying this TCR beta chain was recorded a few times. CDR1 and CDR2 (germline): SGDLS, YYNGEE. Between the trimmed V and J ends, which lost 0 bases and 1 base, there was a span of 13 bases. This CDR3 spans 16 amino acids. The data were produced by immunoSEQ multiplex PCR, yet TCRdb's version contains in-frame clones alone and is incomplete. The top ten clones hold approximately 2% of a sample with tens of thousands of clones, over 75% of them seen once. This sample is drawn from a study of OX40 agonist ivuxolimab in advanced cancers. Looking at the study overall: In this cohort, patients received ivuxolimab, an agonistic anti-OX40 (CD134) antibody. With a range of 23 to 79, age averaged roughly 61 years, and about 83% were male. Two cutaneous melanoma patients and one hepatocellular carcinoma patient, three in all, had partial responses.

The study sampled blood at baseline, cycle 4 day 1, and cycle 7 day 1. The chain combines TRBV9 with TRBJ1-1; D may be TRBD1 (6 bases). The sequences come from CD4+ or CD8+ T cells sorted from blood, collected in a trial of the OX40 agonist ivuxolimab. This sequence was found in an adult with an advanced solid tumor such as melanoma, head and neck, liver or kidney cancer. The CDR3: CASSVGRGMGNTEAFF. CDR3 DNA sequence: TGTGCCAGCAGCGTAGGGAGGGGGATGGGGAACACTGAAGCTTTCTTT.